A selection of T cell receptor beta chains follows, all from one sample in a study of shared T cell receptors in the human thymus. The protocol was immunoSEQ multiplex PCR, while the TCRdb copy is restricted to in-frame clones and leaves out a portion. Among hundreds of thousands of clones listed, more than 75% were seen once. The data were also submitted as part of a second study, on human thymus T cells.

The sequencing sample was made of thymocytes. These receptors were collected from a boy under three years old with a congenital heart defect. Both conserved end residues are part of each CDR3. The D gene is left open where the match is weak. Size values are once, few and many counts, or a class for expanded clones, and some rows have none.

D: TRBD2; V: TRBV25-1; J: TRBJ2-7; size: -; CDR3: CASTSGRSKQYF; DNA: TGTGCCAGCACTAGCGGGAGGTCCAAGCAGTACTTC
D: -; V: TRBV4-1; J: TRBJ1-1; size: -; CDR3: CASSQDIPGRMIEAFF; DNA: TGCGCCAGCAGCCAAGATATCCCAGGGAGGATGATTGAAGCTTTCTTT
D: TRBD1; V: TRBV23-1; J: TRBJ2-2; size: -; CDR3: CASSPYRGQRTGELFF; DNA: TGCGCCAGCAGTCCCTACAGGGGGCAGAGAACCGGGGAGCTGTTTTTT
D: TRBD1; V: TRBV30; J: TRBJ1-5; size: -; CDR3: CACGVEDRHNQPQHF; DNA: TGTGCCTGCGGGGTTGAGGACAGGCACAATCAGCCCCAGCATTTT
D: -; V: TRBV30; J: TRBJ1-5; size: -; CDR3: CAWSVRQDFSNQPQHF; DNA: TGTGCCTGGAGTGTACGGCAGGACTTTAGCAATCAGCCCCAGCATTTT
D: TRBD2; V: TRBV6-5; J: TRBJ2-1; size: -; CDR3: CASGGREVYGDEQFF; DNA: TGTGCCTCGGGGGGGCGGGAGGTCTACGGTGATGAGCAGTTCTTC
D: -; V: TRBV6-1; J: TRBJ1-3; size: -; CDR3: CASRGGATGNTIYF; DNA: TGTGCCAGCAGGGGGGGGGCAACTGGAAACACCATATATTTT
D: -; V: TRBV7-8; J: TRBJ2-7; size: -; CDR3: CASSQGLATGPSYEQYF; DNA: TGTGCCAGCAGCCAGGGGCTGGCAACAGGGCCTTCCTACGAGCAGTACTTC
D: TRBD1; V: TRBV27; J: TRBJ1-3; size: once; CDR3: CASRPDRAGNTIYF; DNA: TGTGCCAGCAGGCCGGACAGGGCTGGAAACACCATATATTTT
D: -; V: TRBV28; J: TRBJ2-5; size: -; CDR3: CASSLYVQGMETQYF; DNA: TGTGCCAGCAGTTTATACGTACAGGGTATGGAGACCCAGTACTTC
D: TRBD1; V: TRBV27; J: TRBJ2-7; size: -; CDR3: CASSLGWTGVSYEQYF; DNA: TGTGCCAGCAGTTTAGGGTGGACAGGGGTTTCCTACGAGCAGTACTTC
D: -; V: TRBV6-1; J: TRBJ2-3; size: -; CDR3: CASSEGGGVDGDTQYF; DNA: TGTGCCAGCAGTGAAGGAGGGGGAGTGGATGGAGATACGCAGTATTTT
D: TRBD2; V: TRBV7-6; J: TRBJ2-1; size: once; CDR3: CASSSGLAGTDEQFF; DNA: TGTGCCAGCAGCTCCGGACTAGCGGGAACGGATGAGCAGTTCTTC
D: -; V: TRBV6-5; J: TRBJ1-2; size: few; CDR3: CASSEGRGERGYTF; DNA: TGTGCCAGCAGTGAAGGTCGGGGGGAACGTGGCTACACCTTC
D: TRBD2; V: TRBV14; J: TRBJ2-1; size: -; CDR3: CASSQVFISGTRRTYNEQFF; DNA: TGTGCCAGCAGCCAAGTATTTATTTCCGGGACTAGGAGGACCTACAATGAGCAGTTCTTC
D: TRBD2; V: TRBV4-2; J: TRBJ2-7; size: -; CDR3: CASSQASSGHYEQYF; DNA: TGTGCCAGCAGCCAAGCTTCTAGCGGTCACTACGAGCAGTACTTC
D: -; V: TRBV5-1; J: TRBJ2-7; size: -; CDR3: CASSTGLRTTSVSYEQYF; DNA: TGCGCCAGCAGCACAGGGTTACGGACTACTAGCGTGTCCTACGAGCAGTACTTC
D: TRBD2; V: TRBV27; J: TRBJ2-5; size: once; CDR3: CASSLENPIAGARETQYF; DNA: TGTGCCAGCAGTTTAGAGAACCCCATAGCGGGAGCGAGGGAGACCCAGTACTTC
D: -; V: TRBV12-5; J: TRBJ2-7; size: -; CDR3: CASVGGVAGSPSYEQYF; DNA: TGTGCTAGTGTTGGGGGCGTGGCGGGTTCCCCCTCCTACGAGCAGTACTTC
D: -; V: TRBV5-1; J: TRBJ2-5; size: -; CDR3: CASSLASGAGETQYF; DNA: TGCGCCAGCAGCTTGGCCTCAGGGGCGGGAGAGACCCAGTACTTC
D: -; V: TRBV5-1; J: TRBJ2-3; size: -; CDR3: CASSLASTDTQYF; DNA: TGCGCCAGCAGCTTGGCTAGCACAGATACGCAGTATTTT
D: TRBD2; V: TRBV5-1; J: TRBJ2-7; size: -; CDR3: CASSHLAGGGSYEQYF; DNA: TGCGCCAGCAGCCACCTAGCGGGAGGCGGCTCGTACGAGCAGTACTTC
D: -; V: TRBV11-1; J: TRBJ2-7; size: -; CDR3: CASSPEGVEQYF; DNA: TGTGCCAGCAGCCCAGAGGGGGTCGAGCAGTACTTC
D: -; V: TRBV11-3; J: TRBJ1-1; size: -; CDR3: CASRDRNTEAFF; DNA: TGTGCCAGCCGGGATAGAAACACTGAAGCTTTCTTT
D: -; V: TRBV13; J: TRBJ1-1; size: -; CDR3: CASSFTGRRTEAFF; DNA: TGTGCCAGCAGCTTCACGGGGAGGCGTACTGAAGCTTTCTTT
D: -; V: TRBV27; J: TRBJ2-1; size: -; CDR3: CASSLSVEGAYNEQFF; DNA: TGTGCCAGCAGTTTATCGGTGGAGGGGGCGTACAATGAGCAGTTCTTC
D: TRBD2; V: TRBV11-3; J: TRBJ2-1; size: once; CDR3: CASSLGQGGSSYNEQFF; DNA: TGTGCCAGCAGCTTAGGGCAGGGCGGGAGCTCCTACAATGAGCAGTTCTTC
D: -; V: TRBV29-1; J: TRBJ1-1; size: few; CDR3: CSVEAGTEAFF; DNA: TGCAGCGTTGAAGCGGGGACTGAAGCTTTCTTT
D: -; V: TRBV28; J: TRBJ2-2; size: few; CDR3: CATRGGPSNTGELFF; DNA: TGTGCCACCCGAGGCGGCCCCTCGAACACCGGGGAGCTGTTTTTT
D: TRBD2; V: TRBV27; J: TRBJ2-3; size: -; CDR3: CASSYGTRRHTDTQYF; DNA: TGTGCCAGCAGTTACGGGACTAGGCGGCACACAGATACGCAGTATTTT
D: TRBD1; V: TRBV29-1; J: TRBJ1-2; size: few; CDR3: CSVPRGAKDFHGYTF; DNA: TGCAGCGTGCCCAGGGGGGCGAAAGATTTCCATGGCTACACCTTC
D: TRBD1; V: TRBV5-5; J: TRBJ2-7; size: -; CDR3: CASSLDRGVYEQYF; DNA: TGTGCCAGCAGCCTGGACAGGGGTGTTTACGAGCAGTACTTC
D: -; V: TRBV28; J: TRBJ2-2; size: -; CDR3: CASSRGSLRRLNTGELFF; DNA: TGTGCCAGCAGCCGGGGGAGTTTGAGGAGACTGAACACCGGGGAGCTGTTTTTT
D: -; V: TRBV19; J: TRBJ2-7; size: -; CDR3: CASSIDFRRLVAEQYF; DNA: TGTGCCAGTAGTATAGACTTCCGGCGCCTAGTTGCCGAGCAGTACTTC
D: -; V: TRBV7-9; J: TRBJ2-7; size: -; CDR3: CASSPRAGIYEQYF; DNA: TGTGCCAGCAGCCCCAGGGCGGGGATCTACGAGCAGTACTTC
D: -; V: TRBV6-5; J: TRBJ1-2; size: -; CDR3: CASSYSIDFNYGYTF; DNA: TGTGCCAGCAGTTACTCGATAGACTTTAACTATGGCTACACCTTC
D: TRBD1; V: TRBV7-2; J: TRBJ1-1; size: -; CDR3: CASSLDSDRDQNTEAFF; DNA: TGTGCCAGCAGCTTAGACTCGGACAGGGACCAGAACACTGAAGCTTTCTTT
D: TRBD1; V: TRBV19; J: TRBJ1-1; size: -; CDR3: CASSVRTGREDTEAFF; DNA: TGTGCCAGTAGTGTTCGGACAGGGAGGGAGGACACTGAAGCTTTCTTT
D: -; V: TRBV7-2; J: TRBJ2-1; size: once; CDR3: CASSSRRVGGPAYNEQFF; DNA: TGTGCCAGCAGCTCCAGAAGGGTGGGGGGGCCGGCCTACAATGAGCAGTTCTTC
D: TRBD2; V: TRBV14; J: TRBJ2-1; size: -; CDR3: CASSRSGTSGKLVYNEQFF; DNA: TGTGCCAGCAGCCGTTCCGGGACTAGCGGGAAGTTGGTCTACAATGAGCAGTTCTTC
D: -; V: TRBV5-1; J: TRBJ2-5; size: -; CDR3: CASSLTAEETQYF; DNA: TGCGCCAGCAGCTTAACAGCGGAAGAGACCCAGTACTTC
D: TRBD2; V: TRBV14; J: TRBJ2-1; size: -; CDR3: CASSQDAQNLAGVTYNEQFF; DNA: TGTGCCAGCAGCCAAGATGCTCAGAACCTAGCGGGAGTGACCTACAATGAGCAGTTCTTC
D: -; V: TRBV13; J: TRBJ2-7; size: -; CDR3: CASSVSAGTGPYEQYF; DNA: TGTGCCAGCAGCGTATCAGCGGGGACAGGTCCCTACGAGCAGTACTTC
D: -; V: TRBV11-3; J: TRBJ1-5; size: -; CDR3: CASSLRGDQPQHF; DNA: TGTGCCAGCAGCCTCCGGGGAGATCAGCCCCAGCATTTT
D: TRBD2; V: TRBV6-4; J: TRBJ2-1; size: -; CDR3: CASSPHPETSGRAYNEQFF; DNA: TGTGCCAGCAGTCCACACCCTGAGACTAGCGGGAGGGCCTACAATGAGCAGTTCTTC
D: -; V: TRBV6-1; J: TRBJ1-2; size: -; CDR3: CASGGRAGVYGYTF; DNA: TGTGCCAGTGGGGGCAGGGCGGGGGTCTATGGCTACACCTTC
D: -; V: TRBV6-1; J: TRBJ2-5; size: -; CDR3: CASSEAGDSRETQYF; DNA: TGTGCCAGCAGTGAAGCGGGGGACTCAAGGGAGACCCAGTACTTC
D: -; V: TRBV11-3; J: TRBJ2-1; size: -; CDR3: CASSPFSFEFF; DNA: TGTGCCAGCAGCCCTTTCTCTTTCGAGTTCTTC
D: TRBD1; V: TRBV6-5; J: TRBJ2-1; size: -; CDR3: CASSWRTGVTLGDPFF; DNA: TGTGCCAGCAGTTGGAGGACAGGAGTCACCCTTGGGGATCCGTTCTTC
D: TRBD1; V: TRBV5-6; J: TRBJ2-2; size: -; CDR3: CASSSRGRSTGELFF; DNA: TGTGCCAGCAGCTCTAGGGGGCGGTCCACCGGGGAGCTGTTTTTT
D: TRBD2; V: TRBV27; J: TRBJ2-7; size: -; CDR3: CASSPLAGAGYEQYF; DNA: TGTGCCAGCAGTCCCTTAGCGGGAGCAGGCTACGAGCAGTACTTC
D: -; V: TRBV6-4; J: TRBJ2-1; size: -; CDR3: CASSPTRSLYNEQFF; DNA: TGTGCCAGCAGTCCGACTAGGTCTTTATACAATGAGCAGTTCTTC
D: -; V: TRBV5-6; J: TRBJ2-7; size: few; CDR3: CASSLDCEQYF; DNA: TGTGCCAGCAGCTTGGACTGCGAGCAGTACTTC